These T cell receptor beta chains were read from a single sample in a study of T cell responses to AZD1222 COVID-19 vaccine. Produced via immunoSEQ multiplex PCR; TCRdb's table is partial and in-frame only. The sample lists 250,000 to 300,000 clones, approximately 94% occurring once. The sequencing used peripheral blood, collected 28 days after the second AZD1222 dose. Receptors originate from an adult who received the AZD1222 COVID-19 vaccine. CDR3s include the opening cysteine and the closing phenylalanine or tryptophan. A D gene is named only where the DNA matches it firmly. The listing skips clone size in some rows; elsewhere it reads once, few, many or a size class.

TGTGCCAGCAGCGCCTCGGGGGCAACTAGCGGTTTCCGGGAGACCCAGTACTTC	CASSASGATSGFRETQYF	TRBV9	-	TRBJ2-5	18	TRBD2
TGTGCCAGCAGCCCGAGAAAATACGAGCAGTACTTC	CASSPRKYEQYF	TRBV3-1/TRBV3-2	-	TRBJ2-7	12	-
TGTGCCAGCAGTTTTAAAGTGAACACTGAAGCTTTCTTT	CASSFKVNTEAFF	TRBV12-3/TRBV12-4	-	TRBJ1-1	13	-
TGTGCCAGCTCACCCCGCAAGGAAGGGAACTATGGCTACACCTTC	CASSPRKEGNYGYTF	TRBV18	-	TRBJ1-2	15	-
TGCGCCAGCAGCTTACCGGGGGAAGAGACCCAGTACTTC	CASSLPGEETQYF	TRBV5-1	-	TRBJ2-5	13	-
TGTGCCAGCTCACTTGGGTCCTCCTACGAGCAGTACTTC	CASSLGSSYEQYF	TRBV18	-	TRBJ2-7	13	-
TGTGCCACCAGCAGAGATTTCTCCGCCCAACCGGGACGCCGGATTTACGAGCAGTACTTC	CATSRDFSAQPGRRIYEQYF	TRBV15	once	TRBJ2-7	20	-
TGTGCCAGCAGCTTAGAAACCTTCGGGGGCTACACCTTC	CASSLETFGGYTF	TRBV7-9	-	TRBJ1-2	13	-
TGTGCCAGCAGCCAAGATCTGGGCTCGCCCCGGGAGACCCAGTACTTC	CASSQDLGSPRETQYF	TRBV14	once	TRBJ2-5	16	-
TGTGCCTGGAGTTCAGGGGGAGTGGGCAATGAGCAGTTCTTC	CAWSSGGVGNEQFF	TRBV30	-	TRBJ2-1	14	TRBD1
TGCGCCAGCAGCCAGGATGACAGGGGGTTTTATGGCTACACCTTC	CASSQDDRGFYGYTF	TRBV4-1	-	TRBJ1-2	15	TRBD1
TGTGCCAGCAGCGTAGATGCAGGGAGAGGCAAAGCTTTCTTT	CASSVDAGRGKAFF	TRBV9	-	TRBJ1-1	14	-
TGTGCCAGCAGTAGACTAGCGGAGCTCTACAATGAGCAGTTCTTC	CASSRLAELYNEQFF	TRBV27	-	TRBJ2-1	15	TRBD2
TGTGCCAGCAGTTTCGGGGGGGCCGAAAACATTCAGTACTTC	CASSFGGAENIQYF	TRBV28	once	TRBJ2-4	14	TRBD2
TGTGCCAGCCCCTGGGCTAATACAGGCGGGAACACCGGGGAGCTGTTTTTT	CASPWANTGGNTGELFF	TRBV7-9	once	TRBJ2-2	17	-
TGCGCCAGCAGCCCCCTGCCGGGCCAAGTTTACGAGCAGTACTTC	CASSPLPGQVYEQYF	TRBV5-1	-	TRBJ2-7	15	-
TGTGCCTGGGCCCGGACAGGGAATCAGCCCCAGCATTTT	CAWARTGNQPQHF	TRBV30	-	TRBJ1-5	13	TRBD1
TGTGCCAGTAGTATCAGAGGCGAGCAGTACTTC	CASSIRGEQYF	TRBV19	-	TRBJ2-7	11	-
TGTGCCAGCAGCTTGGAATTCTGGGCGGGCACTGAAGCTTTCTTT	CASSLEFWAGTEAFF	TRBV5-4	-	TRBJ1-1	15	-
TGTGCCAGTAGTATTGGAGGGGCAGATGAGCAGTTCTTC	CASSIGGADEQFF	TRBV19	-	TRBJ2-1	13	-
TGTGCCAGCAGTTACCAGATAACAGGGGGGAATCAGCCCCAGCATTTT	CASSYQITGGNQPQHF	TRBV6-2/TRBV6-3	-	TRBJ1-5	16	TRBD1
TGTGCCAGCAGCCTGGTTGGGGGAGCTGGAAACACCATATATTTT	CASSLVGGAGNTIYF	TRBV11-1	-	TRBJ1-3	15	-
TGTGCCAGCAGCTTCGGGGGCCAGGCGTCCGGGGAGCTGTTTTTT	CASSFGGQASGELFF	TRBV9	-	TRBJ2-2	15	-
TGTGCCAGCGGTCGGACTAGCGGGAATAGCGAGCAGTACTTC	CASGRTSGNSEQYF	TRBV7-2	-	TRBJ2-7	14	TRBD2
TGTGCCACTGGGAGCTATGGCTACACCTTC	CATGSYGYTF	TRBV28	-	TRBJ1-2	10	-
TGTGCCAGCAGCCTACTAGAATCGGGGGGGCAAACCTACGAGCAGTACTTC	CASSLLESGGQTYEQYF	TRBV16	-	TRBJ2-7	17	TRBD2
TGTGCCAGCAGTGGGACACCCCGGGGGGAGGCTTTCTTT	CASSGTPRGEAFF	TRBV12-3/TRBV12-4	-	TRBJ1-1	13	-
TGCGCCAGCAGAAAAAATGCAGGGGGCGAGCAGTACTTC	CASRKNAGGEQYF	TRBV5-1	once	TRBJ2-7	13	TRBD1
TGTGCCAGCAGTCAGACAGGGGTGGAGGGGCAGCCCCAGCATTTT	CASSQTGVEGQPQHF	TRBV5-6	-	TRBJ1-5	15	TRBD1
TGCGCCAGCAGTTCTGGACTAGCGGGGGCTCCTCTTTTGGATACGCAGTATTTT	CASSSGLAGAPLLDTQYF	TRBV10-1	-	TRBJ2-3	18	TRBD2
TGTGCCAGCAGCCAACCTGTACCCACCGGGGAGCTGTTTTTT	CASSQPVPTGELFF	TRBV3-1/TRBV3-2	-	TRBJ2-2	14	-
TGTGCCAGCAGCACCGGAGGGGCCGGGGAGCTGTTTTTT	CASSTGGAGELFF	TRBV3-1/TRBV3-2	once	TRBJ2-2	13	-
TGCGCCAGCAGCCAAGATCGGGCAGGGCCCCGCGAGCAGTACTTC	CASSQDRAGPREQYF	TRBV4-3	-	TRBJ2-7	15	-
TGCGCCAGCAGCCAAGGTGAAAAACTGTTTTTT	CASSQGEKLFF	TRBV4-3	-	TRBJ1-4	11	-
TGTGCCACCAGCAGAGATATCGGCCTGAACACTGAAGCTTTCTTT	CATSRDIGLNTEAFF	TRBV15	once	TRBJ1-1	15	-
TGTGCCAGCAGCCGTGACCACGGACCCTACGAGCAGTACTTC	CASSRDHGPYEQYF	TRBV7-3	once	TRBJ2-7	14	-
TGTGCCAGTAGTATTGGGGGGACCGGGGAGCTGTTTTTT	CASSIGGTGELFF	TRBV19	-	TRBJ2-2	13	-
TGTGCCAGCAGTTTAGGGACTCCTCCCTACGAGCAGTACTTC	CASSLGTPPYEQYF	TRBV28	-	TRBJ2-7	14	-
TGTGCCAGCTACGAGATGAAAAGCAATCAGCCCCAGCATTTT	CASYEMKSNQPQHF	TRBV28	-	TRBJ1-5	14	-
TGTGCCAGCAGTTTCTCCGGGGGTGGCTACACCTTC	CASSFSGGGYTF	TRBV2	-	TRBJ1-2	12	-